The 21 T cell receptor beta chains in this list originate from one sample, sequenced in a study of long-term antiretroviral therapy in people with HIV. Researchers ran immunoSEQ v3.0 at survey level. Generated by immunoSEQ multiplex PCR, the TCRdb table keeps only in-frame clones and is missing some. This table holds some 14,000 clones, 70% to 85% found once. Sequenced material: unsorted PBMCs, taken just before starting antiretroviral therapy. These receptors all stem from a man aged 35 to 55 with HIV.

The chain links TRBV13 to TRBJ1-3; D unclear. CDR1 and CDR2 (germline): PRHDT, FYEKMQ (reference sequence). CDR3 length equals 15 residues. V lost 4 bases, J lost 0 bases, and 10 bases lay in between. The CDR3 spells CASSSRTVSGNTIYF. DNA for the CDR3: TGTGCCAGCAGCTCCCGGACGGTCTCTGGAAACACCATATATTTT. The full variable domain, completed using reference TRBV13 and TRBJ1-3, is AAGVIQSPRHLIKEKRETATLKCYPIPRHDTVYWYQQGPGQDPQFLISFYEKMQSDKGSIPDRFSAQQFSDYHSELNMSSLELGDSALYFCASSSRTVSGNTIYFGEGSWLTVV.

This sequence joins TRBV2 and TRBJ2-3; the match to TRBD2 covers 11 bases. CDR1 is SNHLY and CDR2 is FYNNEI in the germline V gene. V was pared by 8 bases and J by 4 bases, with 17 bases of the junction left unmatched. The CDR3 extends over 18 amino acids. The CDR3: CASYFNPLVAGGPDTQYF. The CDR3 DNA follows: TGTGCCAGCTACTTCAACCCCCTCGTAGCGGGAGGGCCAGATACGCAGTATTTT.

The CDR3 DNA is TGTGCCAGCAGCCCGAGCACGACAGGGTACGAGCAGTACTTC. Protein: CASSPSTTGYEQYF. This chain connects TRBV11-2 to TRBJ2-7; 7 bases line up with TRBD1. Per germline, CDR1 SGHAT and CDR2 FQNNGV. V was pared by 5 bases and J by 4 bases, with 8 bases of the junction left unmatched. CDR3 size: 14 residues. The variable domain in full, completed from reference TRBV11-2 and TRBJ2-7, reads EAGVAQSPRYKIIEKRQSVAFWCNPISGHATLYWYQQILGQGPKLLIQFQNNGVVDDSQLPKDRFSAERLKGVDSTLKIQPAKLEDSAVYLCASSPSTTGYEQYFGPGTRLTVT.

The DNA of the CDR3 is TGCGCCAGCAGCTGGCCGGGACAGGGGACCTTGAACACTGAAGCTTTCTTT. It yields the protein CASSWPGQGTLNTEAFF. This chain joins TRBV5-1 and TRBJ1-1; TRBD1 agrees at 10 bases. This CDR3 has 17 residues. The junction had 8 bases not matched to a gene; V was cut back by 3 bases and J by 0 bases. Per germline, CDR1 SGHRS and CDR2 YFSETQ. The entire variable domain, with the rest obtained from reference TRBV5-1 and TRBJ1-1, is as follows: KAGVTQTPRYLIKTRGQQVTLSCSPISGHRSVSWYQQTPGQGLQFLFEYFSETQRNKGNFPGRFSGRQFSNSRSEMNVSTLELGDSALYLCASSWPGQGTLNTEAFFGQGTRLTVV.

As DNA, the CDR3 is TGTGCCAGCAGTTTGACAGGGGGGGATGAAGCTTTCTTT. Its protein product is CASSLTGGDEAFF. This chain links TRBV28 with TRBJ1-1, with TRBD1 identical over 9 bases. Germline CDR1 reads MDHEN; CDR2 reads SYDVKM. V gave up 3 bases and J gave up 7 bases; unmatched junction bases: 3. The length of the CDR3 is 13 residues. Full variable domain (missing parts from reference TRBV28 and TRBJ1-1): DVKVTQSSRYLVKRTGEKVFLECVQDMDHENMFWYRQDPGLGLRLIYFSYDVKMKEKGDIPEGYSVSREKKERFSLILESASTNQTSMYLCASSLTGGDEAFFGQGTRLTVV.

The chain has TRBV4-1 and TRBJ1-1; D is perhaps TRBD1 (5 bases). V was clipped by 0 bases and J by 5 bases, with 16 bases between them. CDR1 is MGHRA and CDR2 is YSYEKL in the germline V gene. CDR3 length equals 16 residues. The CDR3 spells CASSQDFGAPGTEAFF. Here the CDR3 DNA reads TGCGCCAGCAGCCAAGATTTCGGGGCCCCTGGGACTGAAGCTTTCTTT.

V usage is TRBV7-2 and J usage is TRBJ2-3; no clear D. Germline assignment: CDR1 SGHTA and CDR2 FQGNSA. This CDR3 contains 11 residues. Trimming took 2 bases from V and 5 from J, leaving 2 bases between them. The CDR3 DNA reads as TGTGCCAGCAGCTTAAGAGATACGCAGTATTTT. It is translated as CASSLRDTQYF.

The V gene is TRBV18, the J gene TRBJ2-1; no reliable D call. V gave up 4 bases and J gave up 0 bases, with 16 bases separating them. This CDR3 has 17 residues. The germline gives CDR1 KGHSH, CDR2 LQKENI. As DNA, the CDR3 is TGTGCCAGCTCACGGATAGATGGGATAAGCTCCTACAATGAGCAGTTCTTC. Protein product: CASSRIDGISSYNEQFF.

In its sample, this clone was seen once. This chain links TRBV13 with TRBJ2-1; no clear D gene. The germline V gene has CDR1 PRHDT and CDR2 FYEKMQ (reference sequence). Trimming removed 5 bases at V and 9 bases at J, with 8 bases between. The CDR3 consists of 11 residues. The CDR3, as DNA: TGTGCCAGCAGCCAAAAGCGTGAGCAGTTCTTC. It encodes CASSQKREQFF.

The chain has TRBV14 and TRBJ2-3, with D perhaps TRBD1 (6 bases). Germline lookup yields CDR1 SGHDN and CDR2 FVKESK. This CDR3 region has 13 residues. V gave up 2 bases and J gave up 10 bases, with 13 bases separating them. CDR3 nucleotide sequence: TGTGCCAGCAGCCAAATTGGACAGAGCCCGCAGTATTTT. It codes for CASSQIGQSPQYF.

The V gene is TRBV9, the J gene TRBJ1-5; 8 nucleotides agree with TRBD1. This CDR3 has 15 residues. The V segment lost 3 bases and the J segment 2 bases; nucleotides outside the gene matches: 4. Germline values: CDR1 SGDLS, CDR2 YYNGEE. The CDR3 sequence is CASSATGGGNQPQHF. For the CDR3, the DNA is TGTGCCAGCAGCGCAACAGGGGGTGGCAATCAGCCCCAGCATTTT.

This clone was seen a few times. This chain uses TRBV6-6 with TRBJ1-5, with D perhaps matching TRBD1 (5 bases). Germline V gene data show CDR1 as MNHNY and CDR2 as SVGAGI (reference sequence). Trimming took 6 bases from V and 5 from J, leaving 14 bases between them. CDR3 size: 14 residues. The CDR3 protein is CASRADSNHQPQHF. CDR3 bases: TGTGCCAGCAGGGCCGACAGTAACCATCAGCCCCAGCATTTT.

The chain has TRBV19 and TRBJ1-1; 8 bases agree with TRBD1. The V gene's germline CDR1 is LNHDA and CDR2 SQIVND (reference sequence). There are 15 residues in the CDR3. Unmatched junction bases numbered 4, after V lost 4 bases and J lost 0 bases. CDR3 sequence (DNA): TGTGCCAGTAGTACACAGACAGGGGTGAACACTGAAGCTTTCTTT. This translates into CASSTQTGVNTEAFF.

The rearrangement uses TRBV10-2 and TRBJ1-5; weak D call: TRBD1 (6 bases). The CDR3 is made up of 13 amino acids. CDR1 is WSHSY, CDR2 SAAADI, per germline. V dropped 5 bases and J dropped 7 bases, with 12 bases sitting between them. The CDR3 reads CASSRQGQQPQHF. The CDR3 DNA sequence: TGCGCCAGCAGTAGGCAGGGACAACAGCCCCAGCATTTT.

This chain connects TRBV7-8 to TRBJ1-3; no firm D call. Germline CDR1 reads SGHVS; CDR2 reads FQNEAQ. The CDR3 has 15 residues. V was pared by 5 bases and J by 0 bases, with 11 bases between. CDR3: CASSPFATSGNTIYF. In DNA, the CDR3 is TGTGCCAGCAGCCCCTTTGCGACCTCTGGAAACACCATATATTTT.

This clone was seen a handful of times. The V gene is TRBV11-2, the J gene TRBJ2-4; D is ambiguous. Looked up from germline, CDR1 is SGHAT and CDR2 is FQNNGV. V lost 2 bases and J lost 10, with 12 bases in between. The CDR3 has 13 amino acids. As DNA, the CDR3 is TGTGCCAGCAGCTTACAGAATTGGGGTATTCAGTACTTC. It translates to CASSLQNWGIQYF.

V is TRBV11-2 and J is TRBJ2-1; 9 nucleotides match TRBD2. V lost 4 bases and J lost 9; bases outside the gene matches: 1. The CDR3 sequence is 12 residues long. CDR1 and CDR2 from the germline V gene are SGHAT and FQNNGV. CDR3 coding DNA: TGTGCCAGCAGCTCGGGACTAGCTGAGCAGTTCTTC. Encoded protein: CASSSGLAEQFF.

The chain combines TRBV5-1 with TRBJ2-7, with 11 bases lining up with TRBD2. The CDR3 loop spans 17 amino acids. Per the germline V gene, CDR1 is SGHRS and CDR2 is YFSETQ. Germline trimming cut 2 bases from V and 2 bases from J; bases unmatched to any gene: 9. The CDR3: CASSLATSGSLTYEQYF. DNA of the CDR3: TGCGCCAGCAGCTTAGCTACTAGCGGGAGCTTAACCTACGAGCAGTACTTC.

The chain recombines TRBV4-2 with TRBJ2-7; 8 positions match TRBD1. In germline, CDR1 is LGHNA, CDR2 YNFKEQ. V trimming: 3 bases; J trimming: 1 base; junction bases outside the gene matches: 8. The CDR3 is 16 amino acids. The CDR3 nucleotides read TGTGCCAGCAGCCAGAATACAGGGGGACCATCCTACGAGCAGTACTTC. This translates into CASSQNTGGPSYEQYF.

This chain uses TRBV6-1 with TRBJ1-1; D may be TRBD1 (5 bases). Deletions cut 4 bases from V and 4 bases from J, with 13 bases between. CDR1 MNHNS and CDR2 SASEGT come from the germline V gene. CDR3 length: 14 residues. CDR3 loop: CASSGGDSGTEAFF. In DNA form, the CDR3 reads TGTGCCAGCAGTGGAGGGGATTCCGGCACTGAAGCTTTCTTT.

This chain joins TRBV5-8 and TRBJ1-2, with unresolved D. The germline gives CDR1 SGHTS, CDR2 YDEGEE. Trimming cost V 0 bases and J 8 bases, with 17 bases left between them. CDR3 length: 15 amino acids. CDR3 amino acids: CASSLGWQATEGYTF. CDR3 nucleotides: TGTGCCAGCAGCTTGGGTTGGCAGGCCACCGAAGGCTACACCTTC.